Listed here are 25 T cell receptor beta chains from one sample, sequenced in a study of cytomegalovirus exposure and HLA in healthy donors. In the PCR, 60 Vbeta and 13 Jbeta primers were used. Generated by immunoSEQ multiplex PCR, the TCRdb table keeps only in-frame clones and is missing some. Of about 140,000 clones in the sample, 61% were seen once. The material sequenced was PBMCs. These receptors came from a male donor in good health and CMV-seronegative.

The V call is TRBV7-9, the J call TRBJ2-1, with a possible D match to TRBD2 (5 bases). The CDR3 is 15 amino acids. Germline loops: CDR1 SEHNR, CDR2 FQNEAQ (reference sequence). V lost 5 bases and J 0 bases, leaving 11 bases between the germline ends. Here the CDR3 reads CASSSGSSSYNEQFF. The CDR3 DNA is TGTGCCAGCAGCAGCGGCTCGAGCTCCTACAATGAGCAGTTCTTC. Complete variable domain (other parts from reference TRBV7-9 and TRBJ2-1): DTGVSQNPRHKITKRGQNVTFRCDPISEHNRLYWYRQTLGQGPEFLTYFQNEAQLEKSRLLSDRFSAERPKGSFSTLEIQRTEQGDSAMYLCASSSGSSSYNEQFFGPGTRLTVL.

The V call is TRBV19, the J call TRBJ1-3; D is possibly TRBD1 (6 bases). Trimming shortened V by 3 bases and J by 4 bases, and 7 bases separated the two germline ends. CDR3 length equals 13 residues. The V gene's germline CDR1 is LNHDA and CDR2 SQIVND (reference sequence). The CDR3 sequence is CASSIGTGNTIYF. The CDR3 DNA is TGTGCCAGTAGTATTGGGACAGGAAACACCATATATTTT. Looking up the rest from reference TRBV19 and TRBJ1-3 gives the full variable domain: DGGITQSPKYLFRKEGQNVTLSCEQNLNHDAMYWYRQDPGQGLRLIYYSQIVNDFQKGDIAEGYSVSREKKESFPLTVTSAQKNPTAFYLCASSIGTGNTIYFGEGSWLTVV.

This clone was seen only a few times. The rearrangement links TRBV5-8 to TRBJ1-4, with D possibly matching TRBD1 (5 bases). Between the trimmed V and J ends, which lost 6 bases and 17 bases, there was a span of 20 bases. The length of the CDR3 is 12 residues. The germline gives CDR1 SGHTS, CDR2 YDEGEE. The DNA for the CDR3 is TGTGCCAGCACCTCCGGGCCGGGGGTCGGTTTTTTT. This gives the protein CASTSGPGVGFF.

This clone was detected a few times. This rearrangement joins TRBV30 to TRBJ2-3, with D perhaps TRBD2 (6 bases). Germline V gene data show CDR1 as GTSNPN and CDR2 as SVGIG (reference sequence). Trimming took 5 bases from V and 4 from J, leaving 13 bases between them. The CDR3 covers 13 residues. The CDR3 spells CAWRWGEADTQYF. The CDR3 nucleotides are TGTGCCTGGCGGTGGGGGGAAGCAGATACGCAGTATTTT.

The rearrangement links TRBV28 to TRBJ2-5, with D unclear. This CDR3 contains 13 residues. V lost 8 bases, J lost 2 bases, and 12 bases lay in between. From germline, CDR1 is MDHEN and CDR2 SYDVKM. CDR3 sequence (DNA): TGTGCCAGCCACCCCGAGCGTCAAGAGACCCAGTACTTC. Its translation is CASHPERQETQYF.

On this clone itself: Relative to the germline gene, one junction end is altered; a read error may explain this. V and J are TRBV5-5 and TRBJ1-2; D possibly corresponds to TRBD1 (5 bases). This CDR3 is 15 amino acids long. Germline assignment: CDR1 SGHKS and CDR2 YYEKEE (reference sequence). This CDR3 reads CASSLAGVRISGYPF. The CDR3 DNA sequence: TGTGCCAGCAGCTTGGCGGGGGTAAGAATCAGTGGCTACCCCTTC.

This clone was recorded many times. J is TRBJ1-5 and V is TRBV6-6; possible D gene TRBD1, 6 bases. The CDR3 is 13 amino acids. V shed 4 bases and J shed 6 bases, with 10 bases lying between them. The germline V gene encodes CDR1 MNHNY and CDR2 SVGAGI (reference sequence). For the CDR3, the DNA is TGTGCCAGCAGTTCTGACAGGTCTCAGCCCCAGCATTTT. This encodes CASSSDRSQPQHF.

V and J are TRBV9 and TRBJ1-3, with D uncertain. V was cut by 2 bases and J by 0 bases, with 6 bases left in between. CDR3 length: 14 residues. Germline-derived CDR1 and CDR2 are SGDLS and YYNGEE. The CDR3 coding sequence is TGTGCCAGCAGCGTTACTTTCTCTGGAAACACCATATATTTT. Protein sequence: CASSVTFSGNTIYF. Drawing the rest from reference TRBV9 and TRBJ1-3, the complete variable domain is DSGVTQTPKHLITATGQRVTLRCSPRSGDLSVYWYQQSLDQGLQFLIQYYNGEERAKGNILERFSAQQFPDLHSELNLSSLELGDSALYFCASSVTFSGNTIYFGEGSWLTVV.

This clone was picked up a small number of times. The chain uses TRBV20-1 and TRBJ2-1; no definite D call. CDR1 DFQATT and CDR2 SNEGSKA come from the germline V gene (reference sequence). This CDR3 region has 10 residues. Trimming took 5 bases from V and 6 from J, leaving 5 bases between them. Here the CDR3 reads CSASSNEQFF. As DNA, the CDR3 is TGCAGTGCTTCTAGCAATGAGCAGTTCTTC.

The chain has TRBV6-6 and TRBJ2-3; D possibly corresponds to TRBD2 (7 bases). Germline V gene lookup returns CDR1 MNHNY and CDR2 SVGAGI (reference sequence). The ends were cut back, 2 bases at V and 4 bases at J, with 10 bases in the middle. This CDR3 is built from 14 residues. This chain's CDR3 is CASSYKGGADTQYF. The CDR3 DNA is TGTGCCAGCAGTTACAAGGGGGGGGCAGATACGCAGTATTTT.

J is TRBJ1-1 and V is TRBV10-1; D remains unclear. V dropped 2 bases and J dropped 2 bases, with 3 bases sitting between them. Germline assignment: CDR1 WNHNN and CDR2 SYGVQD (reference sequence). The CDR3 extends over 12 amino acids. The CDR3 DNA is TGCGCCAGCAGTGAGCTAAACACTGAAGCTTTCTTT. Its translation is CASSELNTEAFF.

This chain uses TRBV6-1 with TRBJ1-1; D is unresolved. Germline V gene data show CDR1 as MNHNS and CDR2 as SASEGT. This CDR3 comprises 15 residues. Trimming took 7 bases from V and 5 from J, leaving 20 bases between them. The CDR3 nucleotides are TGTGCCAGCATATACGAGGGTTCAGGAGTAACTGAAGCTTTCTTT. Its protein is CASIYEGSGVTEAFF.

The chain uses TRBV6-1 and TRBJ2-7, with TRBD2 identical over 7 bases. The trim removed 3 bases at V and 3 bases at J, leaving 11 bases unmatched. The germline CDR1 and CDR2 sequences are MNHNS and SASEGT. This CDR3 spans 16 amino acids. The CDR3 sequence: CASSDSWGGLHYEQYF. CDR3 DNA sequence: TGTGCCAGCAGTGACAGTTGGGGGGGACTACACTACGAGCAGTACTTC.

CDR3 DNA: TGTGCCAGCAGCTCTGGACTAGGAAACACCATATATTTT. Translation: CASSSGLGNTIYF. This chain uses TRBV7-9 with TRBJ1-3, with D unclear. The germline CDR1 and CDR2 sequences are SEHNR and FQNEAQ (reference sequence). V gave up 4 bases and J gave up 4 bases, with 8 bases separating them. The CDR3 totals 13 residues. Combining the CDR3 with reference TRBV7-9 and TRBJ1-3 gives the whole variable domain DTGVSQNPRHKITKRGQNVTFRCDPISEHNRLYWYRQTLGQGPEFLTYFQNEAQLEKSRLLSDRFSAERPKGSFSTLEIQRTEQGDSAMYLCASSSGLGNTIYFGEGSWLTVV.

The chain joins TRBV6-6 to TRBJ2-2; TRBD1 matches 10 bases. V lost 11 bases to trimming and J lost 5 bases; unmatched junction nucleotides: 11. Germline V gene data show CDR1 as MNHNY and CDR2 as SVGAGI (reference sequence). This CDR3 has 15 amino acids. Written as DNA, the CDR3 is TGTGCCGCCTCCGGGGACAGGGGAATAACCGGGGAGCTGTTTTTT. It translates to CAASGDRGITGELFF.

This chain connects TRBV10-3 to TRBJ2-2, with 11 bases matching TRBD2. The CDR3 runs 18 residues. Germline CDR1 ENHRY, CDR2 SYGVKD. V lost 2 bases and J lost 8; bases outside the gene matches: 13. DNA of the CDR3: TGTGCCATCAGTGAGGCCCAGCTACTAGCGGGGGATATGGGGGAGCTGTTTTTT. It yields the protein CAISEAQLLAGDMGELFF.

The chain recombines TRBV5-1 with TRBJ2-1; D is perhaps TRBD1 (6 bases). Germline lookup yields CDR1 SGHRS and CDR2 YFSETQ. This CDR3 has 13 residues. Trimming took 6 bases from V and 7 from J, leaving 14 bases between them. CDR3 amino acids: CASNMGAGNEQFF. The CDR3 DNA reads TGCGCCAGCAACATGGGGGCCGGGAATGAGCAGTTCTTC. The complete variable domain, with remaining parts taken from reference TRBV5-1 and TRBJ2-1, reads KAGVTQTPRYLIKTRGQQVTLSCSPISGHRSVSWYQQTPGQGLQFLFEYFSETQRNKGNFPGRFSGRQFSNSRSEMNVSTLELGDSALYLCASNMGAGNEQFFGPGTRLTVL.

V gene TRBV5-6 combines with J gene TRBJ2-7, with TRBD1 matching 9 bases. Per germline, CDR1 SGHDT and CDR2 YYEEEE. This CDR3 contains 13 residues. The ends lost 5 bases at V and 5 bases at J; junction bases unmatched: 5. CDR3 in amino acids: CASRDRGSNEQYF. The CDR3 DNA is TGTGCCAGCAGGGACAGGGGATCAAACGAGCAGTACTTC. Full variable domain (remainder filled in from reference TRBV5-6 and TRBJ2-7): DAGVTQSPTHLIKTRGQQVTLRCSPKSGHDTVSWYQQALGQGPQFIFQYYEEEERQRGNFPDRFSGHQFPNYSSELNVNALLLGDSALYLCASRDRGSNEQYFGPGTRLTVT.

The chain uses TRBV6-1 and TRBJ2-7; the D is unclear. V dropped 4 bases and J dropped 4 bases, with 2 bases sitting between them. The CDR3 sequence is 10 residues long. Per the germline V gene, CDR1 is MNHNS and CDR2 is SASEGT. The CDR3 DNA reads as TGTGCCAGCAGTGCTTACGAGCAGTACTTC. Protein sequence: CASSAYEQYF.

The gene calls are TRBV2 and TRBJ1-5; D is possibly TRBD1 (6 bases). The CDR3 spans 15 residues. Germline CDR1 reads SNHLY; CDR2 reads FYNNEI. V shed 11 bases and J shed 2 bases, with 19 bases lying between them. The CDR3 DNA sequence: TGTGCCCGCGGGGGGGGGCCAGTATGCAATCAGCCCCAGCATTTT. Translated: CARGGGPVCNQPQHF.

The V call is TRBV7-3, the J call TRBJ1-1; tentative D call: TRBD1 (6 bases). V lost 4 bases to trimming and J lost 1 base, with 13 bases between them. CDR3 length: 15 amino acids. Per germline, CDR1 SGHTA and CDR2 FQGTGA. CDR3 sequence reads: CASSSPGHRNTEAFF. CDR3 DNA sequence: TGTGCCAGCAGCTCCCCGGGACACCGGAACACTGAAGCTTTCTTT.

This clone has a handful of counts. The chain recombines TRBV19 with TRBJ2-1; no clear D. The CDR3 runs 15 residues. Germline V gene sequence: CDR1 LNHDA, CDR2 SQIVND (reference sequence). Trimming left V 2 bases short and J 5 bases short, with 13 bases between. The DNA for the CDR3 is TGTGCCAGTAGTATACCGTGGGCCCTGCACAATGAGCAGTTCTTC. Translated: CASSIPWALHNEQFF. Looking up the rest from reference TRBV19 and TRBJ2-1 gives the full variable domain: DGGITQSPKYLFRKEGQNVTLSCEQNLNHDAMYWYRQDPGQGLRLIYYSQIVNDFQKGDIAEGYSVSREKKESFPLTVTSAQKNPTAFYLCASSIPWALHNEQFFGPGTRLTVL.

This chain connects TRBV5-6 to TRBJ1-6; no clear D gene. Germline CDR1 is SGHDT and CDR2 is YYEEEE. The V and J ends lost 4 bases and 5 bases respectively, with 4 bases between them. This CDR3 comprises 12 residues. CDR3 sequence (DNA): TGTGCCAGCAGCGTCGATAATTCACCCCTCCACTTT. Translation: CASSVDNSPLHF.

The chain has TRBV6-6 and TRBJ1-5; 7 nucleotides line up with TRBD1. This CDR3 contains 15 residues. The V gene end was trimmed by 1 base and the J gene end by 7 bases; junction bases not matched to a gene: 7. Germline V gene data show CDR1 as MNHNY and CDR2 as SVGAGI (reference sequence). The CDR3 sequence: CASSYYPGGQQPQHF. The CDR3 bases are TGTGCCAGCAGTTACTACCCAGGGGGTCAGCAGCCCCAGCATTTT.

V is TRBV28 and J is TRBJ2-1; D is perhaps TRBD2 (6 bases). Deletions cut 6 bases from V and 4 bases from J, with 19 bases between. The CDR3 totals 16 residues. Germline lookup yields CDR1 MDHEN and CDR2 SYDVKM. CDR3 DNA: TGTGCCAGCAGCCCTTTTGGCGGGGCCGATTACAATGAGCAGTTCTTC. Translation: CASSPFGGADYNEQFF.